This T cell receptor beta chain emerged from a study of vaccination effects on CD4 cells after COVID-19. Whole-study findings and limits: Cross-reaction with common cold coronaviruses was seen in only 1 of 255 vaccine-induced clones from healthy vaccinees. Both infection-induced and vaccine-induced clones contracted markedly at late post-vaccination timepoints.

Before sequencing took place, the ViraFEST assay used viral peptide pools to expand antigen-specific CD4+ T cells. Cells that had been cultured for approximately eleven days were the source of isolated CD4+ T cells. Vaccinated participants had no history of SARS-CoV-2 infection and tested negative for nucleocapsid antibodies. Cultures used fewer than 2.5 million PBMC per well, 9 to 10 IU/ml IL-2 and roughly 10 ug/ml peptides. A half-medium replacement with IL-2 medium was carried out on days 3 and 7. This CDR3 comprises 14 residues. Germline V gene sequence: CDR1 SGHRS, CDR2 YFSETQ. The V end lost 4 bases, the J end lost 5 bases, and 15 bases lay between the germline ends. A remark on this clone: Its target is not known.

TCRdb's table, derived via immunoSEQ multiplex PCR, lists solely in-frame clones and lacks some. The data contain 28,000 or so clones, 72% of them singletons. This material consisted of CD4+ T cells from PBMCs cultured with SARS-CoV-2 spike peptides, taken before COVID-19 vaccination. The rearrangement uses TRBV5-1 and TRBJ2-5, with D tentatively TRBD1 (6 bases). The TCR comes from a human donor who received a COVID-19 vaccine. The CDR3 DNA reads as TGCGCCAGCAGCCCCACCAGGGGTGGCGAGACCCAGTACTTC. Encoded protein: CASSPTRGGETQYF.